These T cell receptor beta chains were read from a single sample in a study of cytomegalovirus exposure and HLA in healthy donors. The assay was immunoSEQ multiplex PCR, and TCRdb's table has in-frame clones only and misses some. The profile shows around 180,000 clones, roughly 84% of them singletons. The sequencing input was PBMCs. The receptors stem from a boy between 2 and 10 years old in good health and CMV-seronegative. Each CDR3 is given with its conserved first and last residue. The D gene is left open where the match is weak. Rows may omit the clone size; those that give it use once, few, many or a size class.

>TRBV19|TRBD1|-|TRBJ1-2
TGTGCCAGTAGTACCATGGCCCGCGGGACAGGTTTTGGCTACACCTTC
CASSTMARGTGFGYTF
>TRBV19|-|-|TRBJ2-5
TGTGCCAGTAGTTCGGTGACCGGACCTCGGGGGCAAGAGACCCAGTACTTC
CASSSVTGPRGQETQYF
>TRBV7-3|-|-|TRBJ2-2
TGTGCCAGCAGCTTAAGCGGTGGCGGGGAGCTGTTTTTT
CASSLSGGGELFF
>TRBV2|-|-|TRBJ1-4
TGTGCCAGCAGTGAATCGGATGAAAAACTGTTTTTT
CASSESDEKLFF
>TRBV19|-|-|TRBJ1-6
TGTGCCAGTAGTAGGGGCCAGGGAAATTCACCCCTCCACTTT
CASSRGQGNSPLHF
>TRBV5-4|-|-|TRBJ1-2
TGTGCCAGCAGCTTGGAACGGGGTGACTATGGCTACACCTTC
CASSLERGDYGYTF
>TRBV5-1|-|-|TRBJ1-1
TGCGCCAGCAGCCGGGGGATGAACACTGAAGCTTTCTTT
CASSRGMNTEAFF
>TRBV5-4|TRBD1|-|TRBJ1-4
TGTGCCAGCAGCCCCGGGACAGAGAATGAAAAACTGTTTTTT
CASSPGTENEKLFF
>TRBV20-1|-|few|TRBJ1-1
TGCAGTGCTTGGGGGCGGACTGAAGCTTTCTTT
CSAWGRTEAFF
>TRBV4-2|-|-|TRBJ2-3
TGTGCCAGCAGCCAAGTGTTAGGGAGTGATACGCAGTATTTT
CASSQVLGSDTQYF
>TRBV10-3|TRBD1|-|TRBJ1-2
TGTGCCATCAGTGAGTCGGGGACAGTCAATGGCTACACCTTC
CAISESGTVNGYTF
>TRBV7-2|-|-|TRBJ2-7
TGTGCCAGCAGCCTCCAAGGGGGTAGCTCCTACGAGCAGTACTTC
CASSLQGGSSYEQYF
>TRBV11-2|-|-|TRBJ1-4
TGTGCCAGCAGCTTAGCCCCGGGAGTAACTAATGAAAAACTGTTTTTT
CASSLAPGVTNEKLFF
>TRBV10-3|TRBD1|-|TRBJ1-5
TGTGCCATCAGTGATCACGGGACAGGGCTAGGTCAGCCCCAGCATTTT
CAISDHGTGLGQPQHF
>TRBV18|-|-|TRBJ1-1
TGTGCCAGCTCATTCGGGACACCCAAAACGAACACTGAAGCTTTCTTT
CASSFGTPKTNTEAFF
>TRBV19|TRBD1|-|TRBJ1-2
TGTGCCAGTAGTCTCGAGGGGGCCCCGTCTGCTGGCTACACCTTC
CASSLEGAPSAGYTF
>TRBV5-6|TRBD1|-|TRBJ1-6
TGTGCCAGCAGCTCGACAGGGATCTCCTATAATTCACCCCTCCACTTT
CASSSTGISYNSPLHF
>TRBV6-1|TRBD2|-|TRBJ2-3
TGTGCCAGCAGTGCTAGCGGGGGGGCCGTTACGCAGTATTTT
CASSASGGAVTQYF
>TRBV28|-|-|TRBJ2-5
TGTGCCAGCAGTTCCCAAGGGGATCTCCCCCAGTACTTC
CASSSQGDLPQYF
>TRBV4-1|TRBD1|-|TRBJ1-1
TGCGCCAGCAGCCAAGAGTTTCAAACAGGGGGACTCACTGAAGCTTTCTTT
CASSQEFQTGGLTEAFF
>TRBV5-1|-|few|TRBJ1-4
TGCGCCAGCAGCTTGGAAGGACTCGGTGAAAAACTGTTTTTT
CASSLEGLGEKLFF
>TRBV6-1|TRBD1|once|TRBJ2-3
TGTGCCAGCAGTGAAGCAGGGGGCGCGGATACGCAGTATTTT
CASSEAGGADTQYF
>TRBV5-6|TRBD1|-|TRBJ2-7
TGTGCCAGCAGCAATGCCCACAGGGGTGAAAACGAGCAGTACTTC
CASSNAHRGENEQYF
>TRBV2|-|-|TRBJ1-6
TGTGCCAGCAGTGTGCAGGGGCAGGGGAATTCACCCCTCCACTTT
CASSVQGQGNSPLHF
>TRBV2|TRBD2|once|TRBJ2-5
TGTGCCAGCAGACAAAGCGGGGGGCAAGAGACCCAGTACTTC
CASRQSGGQETQYF